This T cell receptor beta chain appears in the sequencing data of a study of T-cell memory formation after mild COVID-19. Notes on the study in general: Confirmation was lacking for SARS-CoV-2 specificity of second-wave clones that peaked on day 37.

This clonotype appeared a few times. Antigen: not known. 5'RACE primed from the constant segment yielded TCR alpha and TCR beta cDNA libraries bearing sample barcodes and UMIs. Each CDR3 protein is one row after TCRdb ran MiXCR on the 5' RACE reads. The data hold around 200,000 distinct CDR3 sequences, with over 20% observed a single time. Germline assignment: CDR1 SGDLS and CDR2 YYNGEE. This CDR3 contains 16 residues. V was pared by 5 bases and J by 4 bases, with 13 bases of the junction left unmatched. Specimen: PBMCs or a T cell subset sorted from them (not recorded which). The genes are TRBV9 and TRBJ1-1; TRBD1 matches 8 bases. The TCR sequence derives from an adult woman who had mild COVID-19 (a few samples of this study predate the infection). Cell type and time point are not known. CDR3 region: CASSSGGEKLGTEAFF. The CDR3 coding sequence is TGTGCCAGCAGTTCAGGGGGCGAAAAATTGGGCACTGAAGCTTTCTTT.